This TCR beta chain was captured by sequencing in a study of T cell responses to AZD1222 COVID-19 vaccine. Findings and limits, study-wide: Mostly white British, mostly female donors; authors suggested clonal diversity may be underestimated. Dominant at 160-218 and 743-854, vaccine-associated CD4 TCRs also spanned spike.

Sequenced by immunoSEQ multiplex PCR; TCRdb stores in-frame clones only, minus some. The sample records 150,000 to 200,000 clones, around 94% being singletons. Concerning this clone itself: Antigen specificity is unknown.

CDR3 length: 13 residues. Germline CDR1 is SQVTM and CDR2 is ANQGSEA. V was cut by 8 bases and J by 1 base, with 14 bases left in between. The input for sequencing was peripheral blood, taken on day 0 of AZD1222 vaccination. This rearrangement joins TRBV29-1 to TRBJ1-1; D gene unclear. The clonotype was recovered from an adult in good health. CDR3 protein: CSSQAGSNTEAFF. DNA for the CDR3: TGCAGCTCTCAAGCCGGCTCGAACACTGAAGCTTTCTTT.